These 6 T cell receptor beta chains came from one sample sequenced in a study of T cells in localized non-small cell lung cancer. Clones were sequenced by immunoSEQ multiplex PCR, and TCRdb holds only the in-frame ones, with some missing. Here the sample spans about 12,000 clones, about 86% being singletons. The sample in question was peripheral blood, obtained before any cancer treatment. The receptors here all came from a male donor older than 55 with stage I lung adenocarcinoma.

The rearrangement joins TRBV18 to TRBJ1-2; 8 bases agree with TRBD1. This CDR3 region has 16 residues. Germline CDR1 is KGHSH and CDR2 is LQKENI. The ends lost 3 bases at V and 2 bases at J; junction bases unmatched: 8. CDR3 amino acids: CASSPDRVPPNYGYTF. The CDR3 bases are TGTGCCAGCTCACCGGACAGGGTCCCCCCCAACTATGGCTACACCTTC.

CDR3 sequence: CASSLKSGAYTEAFF. The CDR3, as DNA: TGTGCCAGCAGCTTGAAGTCAGGGGCGTACACTGAAGCTTTCTTT. The rearrangement uses TRBV5-4 and TRBJ1-1; maybe TRBD1 (6 bases). The CDR3 is 15 amino acids. Germline V CDR1 and CDR2: SGHNT, YYREEE (reference sequence). The V end was cut by 1 base, the J end by 3 bases, with 13 bases between.

The chain uses TRBV5-4 and TRBJ1-2; D perhaps matches TRBD1 (5 bases). CDR1 SGHNT and CDR2 YYREEE come from the germline V gene (reference sequence). V lost 0 bases and J lost 5, with 11 bases in between. This CDR3 is 14 amino acids long. The CDR3 DNA sequence: TGTGCCAGCAGCTTGGACGACAGCTATTATGGCTACACCTTC. Residues: CASSLDDSYYGYTF.

The rearrangement links TRBV6-1 to TRBJ1-1; no reliable D call. Germline lookup yields CDR1 MNHNS and CDR2 SASEGT. Trimming stripped 2 bases from V and 7 bases from J, with 20 bases between. The CDR3 sequence is 16 residues long. The CDR3, as DNA: TGTGCCAGCAGTGAACATGTCGGCGGCGAGGGTAATGAAGCTTTCTTT. Protein product: CASSEHVGGEGNEAFF.

This clone was seen only once. The V and J genes are TRBV2 and TRBJ1-1; unclear D gene. The CDR3 extends over 13 amino acids. Germline loops: CDR1 SNHLY, CDR2 FYNNEI. The ends were cut back, 4 bases at V and 11 bases at J, with 17 bases in the middle. The CDR3, as DNA: TGTGCCAGCAGTGGGGAAGTGGCCCTGGGGGCTTTCTTT. Translation: CASSGEVALGAFF.

The chain joins TRBV21-1 to TRBJ2-6; TRBD1 is taken as the D call from the table, unchecked against the DNA. TRBV21-1 is given as a pseudogene. This CDR3 comprises 17 residues. The CDR3 spells CASSMTGGLSGANVLTF. The CDR3 DNA reads as TGTGCCAGCAGCATGACAGGGGGTCTCTCTGGGGCCAACGTCCTGACTTTC.